The 15 T cell receptor beta chains listed next were all sequenced from one sample in a study of blood T cell repertoires in COVID-19. Produced via immunoSEQ multiplex PCR; TCRdb's table is partial and in-frame only. The sample shows some 120,000 clones, around four fifths of them seen only once. The source material was peripheral blood. These receptors all come from a man between 65 and 80 years old with active or convalescent COVID-19.

The chain joins TRBV25-1 to TRBJ2-1, with 9 bases lining up with TRBD2. Germline V gene sequence: CDR1 MGHDK, CDR2 SYGVNS. V shed 4 bases and J 5 bases; nucleotides not matched to a gene: 6. This CDR3 has 15 residues. The DNA for the CDR3 is TGTGCCAGCAGTGGGGGACTAGCAGGCCACAATGAGCAGTTCTTC. Residues: CASSGGLAGHNEQFF.

The V call is TRBV4-1, the J call TRBJ2-3; 8 bases agree with TRBD1. This CDR3 region has 16 residues. Germline CDR1 and CDR2: MGHRA and YSYEKL. V was pared by 6 bases and J by 6 bases, with 14 bases of the junction left unmatched. The CDR3, as DNA: TGCGCCAGCAGTCCCATCCCGGGACAGGCGGTGGATACGCAGTATTTT. This encodes CASSPIPGQAVDTQYF.

CDR3 nucleotide sequence: TGTGCCAGCGGTCGTCGGGACACTGAAGCTTTCTTT. Translated: CASGRRDTEAFF. The chain couples TRBV7-2 to TRBJ1-1; no clear D. The CDR3 extends over 12 amino acids. Germline lookup yields CDR1 SGHTA and CDR2 FQGNSA. Trimming cost V 8 bases and J 3 bases, with 10 bases left between them.

The chain combines TRBV18 with TRBJ1-2, with 11 bases identical to TRBD1. The germline gives CDR1 KGHSH, CDR2 LQKENI. The V segment lost 2 bases and the J segment 4 bases; nucleotides outside the gene matches: 0. There are 14 residues in the CDR3. CDR3 DNA: TGTGCCAGCTCACCAGGGACAGGGGGCTATGGCTACACCTTC. Residues: CASSPGTGGYGYTF.

Only a few counts were recorded for this clone. The genes are TRBV9 and TRBJ1-3; D not resolved. Germline CDR1 is SGDLS and CDR2 is YYNGEE. The CDR3 runs 16 residues. The V end was cut by 0 bases, the J end by 0 bases, with 10 bases between. CDR3 bases: TGTGCCAGCAGCGTAGATTCCGGGTCCTCTGGAAACACCATATATTTT. Protein sequence: CASSVDSGSSGNTIYF.

Only a few counts were recorded for this clone. The rearrangement uses TRBV5-1 and TRBJ1-3; 9 bases align to TRBD1. The germline gives CDR1 SGHRS, CDR2 YFSETQ. Trimming removed 4 bases from V and 2 bases from J; junction bases left unmatched: 10. This CDR3 is built from 17 residues. The CDR3 protein is CASSLYVGTGTGNTIYF. The CDR3 DNA is TGCGCCAGCAGCCTTTACGTAGGGACAGGGACTGGAAACACCATATATTTT. The full variable domain, its missing parts supplied by reference TRBV5-1 and TRBJ1-3, is KAGVTQTPRYLIKTRGQQVTLSCSPISGHRSVSWYQQTPGQGLQFLFEYFSETQRNKGNFPGRFSGRQFSNSRSEMNVSTLELGDSALYLCASSLYVGTGTGNTIYFGEGSWLTVV.

This clone was detected only once. The chain combines TRBV4-3 with TRBJ2-1, with 9 bases matching TRBD2. The V gene's germline CDR1 is LGHNA and CDR2 YSLEER. The length of the CDR3 is 16 residues. With V trimmed by 1 base and J by 8 bases, 9 bases remained unmatched. In nucleotides, the CDR3 is TGCGCCAGCAGCCAAGTGGGTAGCGGGAGTTATGATGAGCAGTTCTTC. Its translation is CASSQVGSGSYDEQFF.

The CDR3 sequence is CASSQKASSEKLFF. DNA of the CDR3: TGTGCCAGCAGCCAAAAAGCCTCTAGTGAAAAACTGTTTTTT. The genes are TRBV6-5 and TRBJ1-4; D is unresolved. Germline assignment: CDR1 MNHEY and CDR2 SVGAGI. This CDR3 is built from 14 residues. Deletions cut 6 bases from V and 7 bases from J, with 15 bases between.

The CDR3 DNA sequence: TGTGCCAGCAGTGCACTACAAGGGAACACTGAAGCTTTCTTT. Translating gives CASSALQGNTEAFF. This chain joins TRBV27 and TRBJ1-1; no definite D call. V was trimmed by 5 bases and J by 1 base, leaving 11 bases between them. CDR1 and CDR2 from the germline V gene are MNHEY and SMNVEV (reference sequence). The CDR3 spans 14 residues.

V usage is TRBV11-3 and J usage is TRBJ2-7; the match to TRBD2 covers 7 bases. Germline-derived CDR1 and CDR2 are SGHNT and YENEEA. The CDR3 has 14 residues. The ends lost 3 bases at V and 3 bases at J; junction bases unmatched: 5. CDR3 nucleotides: TGTGCCAGCAGCTTTTCTAGCGGAAACTACGAGCAGTACTTC. It specifies CASSFSSGNYEQYF.

V and J are TRBV19 and TRBJ2-1, with 11 bases that match TRBD2. Germline lookup yields CDR1 LNHDA and CDR2 SQIVND (reference sequence). Trimming took 9 bases from V and 8 from J; bases not matched to a gene: 12. This CDR3 has 15 residues. The CDR3 region has the DNA TGTGCCAGCCGAGGGGGTAGCGGGAGGGCCTATGAGCAGTTCTTC. Translation: CASRGGSGRAYEQFF.

The chain has TRBV28 and TRBJ1-5; TRBD1 aligns across 7 bases. This CDR3 spans 15 amino acids. CDR1 is MDHEN, CDR2 SYDVKM, per germline. V lost 6 bases to trimming and J lost 1 base; unmatched junction nucleotides: 6. In DNA form, the CDR3 reads TGTGCCAGCAGGCTAACAGGGGTCAGCAATCAGCCCCAGCATTTT. Protein product: CASRLTGVSNQPQHF.

For the CDR3, the DNA is TGTGCCAGCTCCTCGGGGTTGCCTAATTCACCCCTCCACTTT. It translates to CASSSGLPNSPLHF. This chain links TRBV5-6 with TRBJ1-6; no clear D. Germline V gene lookup returns CDR1 SGHDT and CDR2 YYEEEE. The CDR3 runs 14 residues. Deletions cut 7 bases from V and 6 bases from J, with 14 bases between. The full variable domain, in which reference TRBV5-6 and TRBJ1-6 provide the parts outside the CDR3, is DAGVTQSPTHLIKTRGQQVTLRCSPKSGHDTVSWYQQALGQGPQFIFQYYEEEERQRGNFPDRFSGHQFPNYSSELNVNALLLGDSALYLCASSSGLPNSPLHFGNGTRLTVT.

This chain joins TRBV5-1 and TRBJ1-3; 9 bases line up with TRBD1. Germline CDR1 is SGHRS and CDR2 is YFSETQ. The trim removed 5 bases at V and 4 bases at J, leaving 10 bases unmatched. The CDR3 has 16 amino acids. The CDR3 DNA follows: TGCGCCAGCAGTTCGGAGACAGGGGGATCCGGAAACACCATATATTTT. It codes for CASSSETGGSGNTIYF.

V gene TRBV28 combines with J gene TRBJ2-7, with TRBD2 matching 7 bases. The CDR3 sequence is 16 residues long. Germline loops: CDR1 MDHEN, CDR2 SYDVKM. J lost 7 bases, V lost 6 bases, and 18 bases had no gene match. The CDR3 is CASSVFRGAGVREQYF. The CDR3 DNA reads as TGTGCCAGCAGCGTCTTCCGAGGGGCGGGGGTGAGGGAGCAGTACTTC.